This T cell receptor (beta chain) was retrieved from a study of blood T cell repertoires in COVID-19. Overall study: Sites in the United States, Italy and Spain provided acute and convalescent COVID-19 samples.

This clone has just one count. In the source study's methods: Cell counts per sample came from amplifying reference gene primers. Sequencing was performed with immunoSEQ multiplex PCR; in TCRdb, only in-frame clones are kept and a portion is missing. V, J and clone size are those of that table, while D and trimming were read from the DNA. Among tens of thousands of clones listed, 70% to 90% were seen once. The CDR3 spans 14 residues. The germline CDR1 and CDR2 sequences are LGHDT and YNNKEL (reference sequence). The J segment lost 4 bases and the V segment lost 5 bases, leaving 2 bases of the junction unmatched.

The specimen sequenced was peripheral blood. The sequence was collected from a human donor in a cohort sampled during active COVID-19. The chain couples TRBV3-1 (or the pseudogene TRBV3-2) to TRBJ1-5; 10 bases line up with TRBD1. CDR3 in amino acids: CASSGQGGNQPQHF. Written as DNA, the CDR3 is TGTGCCAGCAGCGGACAGGGGGGGAATCAGCCCCAGCATTTT.